The 11 T cell receptor beta chains below were found in one sample sequenced in a study of CD4 and CD8 cells across lung adenocarcinoma regions. In TCRdb, the PCR reads were re-called with MiXCR into one record per CDR3 protein. The sample has some 10,000 distinct CDR3 sequences, 40% to 65% seen once. Material for sequencing was CD4+ T cells from the margin of a lung tumor. The receptors stem from a male donor with lung adenocarcinoma. The CD4 and CD8 labels of this study may be unreliable.

In this sample, this clonotype is large. This chain links TRBV6-5 with TRBJ2-1, with a tentative D call TRBD2 (5 bases). Trimming cost V 0 bases and J 7 bases, with 16 bases left between them. The CDR3 has 16 residues. CDR1 and CDR2 (germline): MNHEY, SVGAGI. CDR3 residues: CASSYSKMPGKNEQFF. In DNA, the CDR3 is TGTGCCAGCAGTTACTCGAAGATGCCGGGGAAGAATGAGCAGTTCTTC.

The chain uses TRBV9 and TRBJ2-3; 13 bases match TRBD2. The J call could be wrong; TRBJ2-5 is a better fit for the DNA end. The CDR3 is made up of 15 amino acids. CDR1 is SGDLS and CDR2 is YYNGEE in the germline V gene. The CDR3 bases are TGTGCCAGCAGCCCACTAGCGGGGGGGGGTGCGACCCAGTACTTC. It specifies CASSPLAGGGATQYF.

This clonotype was picked up a small number of times. The rearrangement links TRBV14 to TRBJ1-1; D is perhaps TRBD1 (5 bases). The CDR3 consists of 16 residues. Deletions cut 2 bases from V and 4 bases from J, with 17 bases between. The germline CDR1 and CDR2 sequences are SGHDN and FVKESK. The CDR3 DNA reads TGTGCCAGCAGCCAATCCCGACCGGGGGGAGTCACTGAAGCTTTCTTT. Encoded protein: CASSQSRPGGVTEAFF.

The V and J genes are TRBV4-1 and TRBJ2-5; D is possibly TRBD2 (6 bases). Germline V gives CDR1 MGHRA, CDR2 YSYEKL. CDR3 length: 15 amino acids. Trimming took 4 bases from V and 3 from J, leaving 15 bases between them. The DNA of the CDR3 is TGCGCCAGCAGCCGCCACCACGGCGGGGAAGAGACCCAGTACTTC. Encoded protein: CASSRHHGGEETQYF.

This clonotype was seen at least ten times. The V and J genes are TRBV6-1 and TRBJ2-3; no reliable D call. The V gene lost 4 bases and the J gene lost 0 bases, with 8 bases spanning the gap. This CDR3 has 14 amino acids. Germline V lookup: CDR1 MNHNS, CDR2 SASEGT. This chain's CDR3 is CASSATQSTDTQYF. The CDR3 DNA reads as TGTGCCAGCAGTGCGACTCAGAGCACAGATACGCAGTATTTT.

This clonotype has just one count. At one boundary the junction diverges from the germline segment, which might be a read error. The chain couples TRBV6-1 to TRBJ2-1, with D tentatively TRBD1 (6 bases). The J call may be in error: the DNA end matches TRBJ2-5 better. This CDR3 is built from 13 residues. The germline gives CDR1 MNHNS, CDR2 SASEGT. CDR3 in amino acids: CASNEGGQETQYF. The CDR3 coding sequence is TGTGCCAGCAATGAAGGGGGCCAAGAGACCCAGTACTTC.

Regarding this clonotype: An end of the junction does not agree with germline; a read error may underlie this. The gene calls are TRBV10-3 and TRBJ2-4; D is uncertain. Germline V CDR1 and CDR2: ENHRY, SYGVKD. The CDR3 extends over 11 amino acids. The CDR3 region has the DNA TGTGCGATCAGTGCCAAAGACATTCAGTACTTC. Translation: CAISAKDIQYF.

J is TRBJ1-2 and V is TRBV6-1; a possible D gene is TRBD1 (6 bases). Germline V gene data show CDR1 as MNHNS and CDR2 as SASEGT. The CDR3 extends over 12 amino acids. The V end was cut by 7 bases, the J end by 7 bases, with 13 bases between. The DNA for the CDR3 is TGTGCCAGCACCCTAGGGGGAACTGGCTACACCTTC. It specifies CASTLGGTGYTF.

V and J are TRBV6-5 and TRBJ2-5; D unresolved. CDR3 size: 14 residues. Trimming removed 4 bases from V and 1 base from J, with 10 bases in between. Germline V gene sequence: CDR1 MNHEY, CDR2 SVGAGI. The CDR3 protein is CASSSDLIQETQYF. The DNA of the CDR3 is TGTGCCAGCAGTTCGGACCTTATCCAAGAGACCCAGTACTTC.

The rearrangement uses TRBV4-1 and TRBJ1-2; TRBD1 matches at 10 bases. The CDR3 spans 16 residues. Unmatched junction bases numbered 4, after V lost 0 bases and J lost 3 bases. The germline V gene has CDR1 MGHRA and CDR2 YSYEKL. The CDR3 protein is CASSQEGTGAYYGYTF. In nucleotides, the CDR3 is TGCGCCAGCAGCCAAGAAGGGACAGGGGCCTACTATGGCTACACCTTC.

The chain couples TRBV14 to TRBJ2-2, with 14 bases fitting TRBD2. The CDR3 loop spans 16 amino acids. J lost 7 bases, V lost 4 bases, and 5 bases had no gene match. Germline CDR1 reads SGHDN; CDR2 reads FVKESK. The CDR3 nucleotides read TGTGCCAGCAGCCGGGGACTAGCGGGAGTGCTCGGGGAGCTGTTTTTT. It codes for CASSRGLAGVLGELFF. The complete variable domain, with remaining parts taken from reference TRBV14 and TRBJ2-2, reads EAGVTQFPSHSVIEKGQTVTLRCDPISGHDNLYWYRRVMGKEIKFLLHFVKESKQDESGMPNNRFLAERTGGTYSTLKVQPAELEDSGVYFCASSRGLAGVLGELFFGEGSRLTVL.